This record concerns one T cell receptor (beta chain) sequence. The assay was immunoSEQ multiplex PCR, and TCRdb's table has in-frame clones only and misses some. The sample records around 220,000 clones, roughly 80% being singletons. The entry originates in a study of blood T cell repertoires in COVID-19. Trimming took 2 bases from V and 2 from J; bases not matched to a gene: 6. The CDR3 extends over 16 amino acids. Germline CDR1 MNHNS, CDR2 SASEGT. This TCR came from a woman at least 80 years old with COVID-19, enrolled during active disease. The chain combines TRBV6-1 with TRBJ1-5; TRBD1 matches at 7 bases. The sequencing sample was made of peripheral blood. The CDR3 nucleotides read TGTGCCAGCAGTGAATATGGCAGGGGGGGCAATCAGCCCCAGCATTTT. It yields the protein CASSEYGRGGNQPQHF.